In this sample, the clone carrying this TCR beta chain turned up once. These data belong to a study of blood T cell repertoires in COVID-19. Original analysis: Amplification of reference gene primers provided the estimated nucleated cell counts. Assay: immunoSEQ multiplex PCR; the TCRdb copy retains only in-frame clones and omits some. The V and J calls and clone size come from that table; D and trimming were worked out from the DNA. Among about 250,000 clones, around nine tenths were seen once, and the ten largest hold about 3.4%. Exposed participants encountered a COVID-19 case during the 2 weeks preceding study entry. Per the germline V gene, CDR1 is SGHAT and CDR2 is FQNNGV. The junction had 5 bases not matched to a gene; V was cut back by 3 bases and J by 8 bases. The CDR3 sequence is 14 residues long.

What was sequenced was PBMCs or T cells enriched from blood (not recorded which). The chain employs TRBV11-2 and TRBJ2-7; TRBD1 aligns across 12 bases. The receptor was derived from a woman in her 40s who had been exposed to COVID-19. CDR3 loop: CASSFRDRGLKQYF. As DNA, the CDR3 is TGTGCCAGCAGCTTCCGGGACAGGGGGCTAAAGCAGTACTTC.